This TCR beta chain was found in a study of glioma-infiltrating T cells after dendritic cell vaccination. Generated by immunoSEQ multiplex PCR, the TCRdb table keeps only in-frame clones and is missing some. The sample yields 85,000 to 95,000 clones, 65% to 90% seen once. CDR1 is MNHNS, CDR2 SASEGT, per germline. The V gene lost 5 bases and the J gene lost 1 base, with 8 bases spanning the gap. This CDR3 contains 13 residues. Sample: blood, taken before dendritic cell vaccination. The TCR sequence derives from a human donor with glioblastoma. The genes are TRBV6-1 and TRBJ1-1; D may be TRBD1 (5 bases). CDR3 region: CASSRGQNTEAFF. The CDR3 region has the DNA TGTGCCAGCAGTCGCGGACAGAACACTGAAGCTTTCTTT.